In this sample, the clone carrying this T cell receptor beta chain turned up a few times. Relying on iRepertoire HTBI primers and Arm-PCR of CDR3 regions, the team built TCR beta libraries. TCRdb recomputed calls from the multiplex PCR reads with MiXCR, one row per CDR3 protein. The table includes about 470,000 distinct CDR3 sequences, roughly 21% detected once. These data belong to a study of regulatory T cells in long-lasting Graves disease. This CDR3 is 13 amino acids long. Looked up from germline, CDR1 is SNHLY and CDR2 is FYNNEI. Trimming stripped 6 bases from V and 2 bases from J, with 10 bases between. Documented time point: persistent/refractory GD, antithyroid drugs over 5 years with positive TRAb. RNA from PBMCs was the source of the TCR library.

The specimen comprised peripheral blood mononuclear cells (PBMCs), sampled when the disease was refractory, from a patient treated with antithyroid drugs. J is TRBJ1-1 and V is TRBV2, with D uncertain. The TCR was taken from a female donor with Graves disease. The CDR3 region is CASRKLVNTEAFF. The CDR3 DNA follows: TGTGCCAGCAGAAAACTTGTTAACACTGAAGCTTTCTTT.